Below, 27 T cell receptor beta chains from the same sample are listed, as sequenced in a study of metastatic and nonmetastatic thyroid tumors (dated by TCRdb to 2020 to 2021). No patient had received any treatment before thyroid surgery. The library was produced with PCR. Data came from an Illumina HiSeq 4000. The public reads were run again by TCRdb, first through fastp at Q25 and then through MiXCR, and only productive beta chains were kept. The sample has about 16,000 clones on record, more than 10% of them singletons. Roughly 30% of the sample belongs to the ten largest clones. Input material: blood. The receptors come from a female donor with papillary thyroid cancer or a benign thyroid nodule (not recorded which). Some clones in this sample may be carry-over from other donors' samples.

This clone was seen many times. The chain links TRBV5-8 to TRBJ2-7, with 9 bases matching TRBD1. CDR3 length: 15 residues. Trimming took 2 bases from V and 4 from J; bases not matched to a gene: 7. Germline CDR1 and CDR2: SGHTS and YDEGEE. CDR3 sequence (DNA): TGTGCCAGCAGCTTAGGGGACAGGGTTTCTTACGAGCAGTACTTC. Translating it yields CASSLGDRVSYEQYF.

This clone was seen ten or more times. The V gene is TRBV4-3, the J gene TRBJ1-2, with D tentatively TRBD1 (5 bases). The CDR3 spans 17 residues. CDR1 and CDR2 from the germline V gene are LGHNA and YSLEER. V was clipped by 3 bases and J by 8 bases, with 25 bases between them. CDR3 protein: CASSHLGTDPHSGGYTF. Here the CDR3 DNA reads TGCGCCAGCAGCCACTTGGGGACCGACCCACACAGTGGGGGCTACACCTTC.

Of note for this clone: A much larger clone lies one base from this, so it may be a read error. Other DNA sequences in this sample translate to the same CDR3. This sequence joins TRBV5-4 and TRBJ2-2; the match to TRBD1 covers 8 bases. CDR3 length equals 13 residues. Germline loops: CDR1 SGHNT, CDR2 YYREEE (reference sequence). Losses at the gene ends were 4 bases for V and 11 bases for J; bases not matched to a gene: 7. The CDR3: CASSLQDRDELFF. DNA of the CDR3: TGTGCCAGCAGCCTACAGGACAGGGATGAGCTGTTTTTT.

This clone showed up many times. CDR3 protein: CASSPATRPSTDTQYF. In DNA form, the CDR3 reads TGTGCCAGCTCACCGGCTACTAGGCCTAGCACAGATACGCAGTATTTT. The chain is built from TRBV18 and TRBJ2-3; a possible D gene is TRBD2 (5 bases). The germline V gene encodes CDR1 KGHSH and CDR2 LQKENI. CDR3 length: 16 residues. Between the trimmed V and J ends, which lost 3 bases and 0 bases, there was a span of 13 bases.

By share, this clone ranks as medium-sized. V and J are TRBV6-6 and TRBJ1-6; D uncertain. The V gene lost 2 bases and the J gene lost 7 bases, with 6 bases spanning the gap. Germline-derived CDR1 and CDR2 are MNHNY and SVGAGI (reference sequence). The CDR3 extends over 13 amino acids. The CDR3 region has the DNA TGTGCCAGCAGTTACAACCTAAATTCACCCCTCCACTTT. It codes for CASSYNLNSPLHF.

This clone was observed many times. The chain couples TRBV7-9 to TRBJ1-3; TRBD1 matches 7 bases. The germline CDR1 and CDR2 sequences are SEHNR and FQNEAQ (reference sequence). The trim removed 5 bases at V and 2 bases at J, leaving 6 bases unmatched. This CDR3 has 15 residues. The CDR3 region is CASSPGQEPGNTIYF. The CDR3 DNA reads as TGTGCCAGCAGCCCCGGACAGGAGCCTGGAAACACCATATATTTT.

In the case of this clone: A junction boundary mismatches the germline segment, possibly from a read error. This chain uses TRBV5-1 with TRBJ1-5; weak D call: TRBD1 (5 bases). The CDR3 is 14 residues long. Germline CDR1 SGHRS, CDR2 YFSETQ. The CDR3 loop is CASSNVQAGQPQHF. Written as DNA, the CDR3 is TGCGCCAGCAGCAACGTACAGGCAGGGCAGCCCCAGCATTTC.

Ten or more counts support this clone. Other DNA sequences from this sample encode an identical CDR3 as well. The chain joins TRBV20-1 to TRBJ1-3, with TRBD1 matching over 11 bases. Germline CDR1 and CDR2: DFQATT and SNEGSKA (reference sequence). This CDR3 has 18 residues. V lost 4 bases, J lost 3 bases, and 14 bases stayed unmatched. The CDR3 DNA reads TGCAGTGCTATGGCGTCCCCGGGACAGGGGGTCAGTGGAAACACCATATATTTT. This sequence encodes CSAMASPGQGVSGNTIYF.

This clone is labeled as medium-sized. The rearrangement uses TRBV19 and TRBJ1-5, with 8 positions matching TRBD1. Germline loops: CDR1 LNHDA, CDR2 SQIVND (reference sequence). The length of the CDR3 is 15 residues. V shed 5 bases, J shed 9 bases, and the junction held 12 bases outside the gene matches. The CDR3 DNA sequence: TGTGCCAGTAGTCACGGACAGGGACCCATTGGGCCCCAGCATTTT. Amino acids: CASSHGQGPIGPQHF.

The chain carries TRBV20-1 and TRBJ2-7; 8 bases fit TRBD2. This CDR3 contains 16 residues. Trimming cost V 2 bases and J 4 bases; bases outside gene matches: 13. Germline CDR1 and CDR2: DFQATT and SNEGSKA (reference sequence). CDR3 bases: TGCAGTGCTAGATGTTTGTGTCGCCTAGCGGGTTACGAGCAGTACTTC. Protein product: CSARCLCRLAGYEQYF.

On this clone: This clone may be a read error of a much larger clone one base away. The chain employs TRBV3-1 and TRBJ1-1; D remains ambiguous. CDR1 LGHDT and CDR2 YNNKEL come from the germline V gene (reference sequence). The CDR3 sequence is 14 residues long. V was shortened by 5 bases and J by 1 base, with 11 bases between the two germline ends. The CDR3 DNA is TGTGCCAGCAGCAAAGTATGGGGGAACACTGAAGCTTTCTTT. Translating it yields CASSKVWGNTEAFF.

This clone was counted ten times or more. The chain uses TRBV6-6 and TRBJ2-2, with D hard to call. In germline, CDR1 is MNHNY, CDR2 SVGAGI (reference sequence). V lost 2 bases, J lost 3 bases, and 7 bases lay in between. This CDR3 has 14 residues. In DNA, the CDR3 is TGTGCCAGCAGTTACGGAGAGGACACCGGGGAGCTGTTTTTT. It translates to CASSYGEDTGELFF.

Only a few counts were recorded for this clone. Different DNA sequences within this sample yield the same CDR3. This chain joins TRBV6-1 and TRBJ2-3; D possibly corresponds to TRBD1 (5 bases). V lost 5 bases and J lost 6, with 21 bases in between. Germline loops: CDR1 MNHNS, CDR2 SASEGT. The CDR3 loop spans 16 amino acids. This CDR3 reads CASSPRQGTGGDTQYF. CDR3 in DNA: TGTGCCAGCAGTCCCCGTCAGGGAACGGGTGGGGATACGCAGTATTTT.

This clone was seen at least ten times. The chain links TRBV3-1 to TRBJ1-1; TRBD1 is a possible D gene (5 bases). Germline V gene lookup returns CDR1 LGHDT and CDR2 YNNKEL (reference sequence). Trimming took off 3 bases at V and 4 bases at J, with 9 bases between the two ends. The CDR3 consists of 13 residues. DNA for the CDR3: TGTGCCAGCAGCCATCAGGGAGGCACTGAAGCTTTCTTT. It is translated as CASSHQGGTEAFF.

This clone was counted ten times or more. J is TRBJ1-5 and V is TRBV9, with a possible D match to TRBD1 (6 bases). The germline CDR1 and CDR2 sequences are SGDLS and YYNGEE. The germline V and J ends were trimmed by 4 bases and 5 bases, with 13 bases remaining between them. CDR3 length: 14 residues. CDR3 sequence: CASSIHRDDQPQHF. DNA of the CDR3: TGTGCCAGCAGCATCCACAGGGATGATCAGCCCCAGCATTTT. Combining the CDR3 with reference TRBV9 and TRBJ1-5 gives the whole variable domain DSGVTQTPKHLITATGQRVTLRCSPRSGDLSVYWYQQSLDQGLQFLIQYYNGEERAKGNILERFSAQQFPDLHSELNLSSLELGDSALYFCASSIHRDDQPQHFGDGTRLSIL.

This clone occurred many times. The chain employs TRBV6-1 and TRBJ1-4, with D possibly being TRBD1 (6 bases). Trimming took off 8 bases at V and 5 bases at J, with 18 bases between the two ends. The CDR3 extends over 15 amino acids. CDR1 MNHNS and CDR2 SASEGT come from the germline V gene. The CDR3 reads CASGGGGGWNEKLFF. Here the CDR3 DNA reads TGTGCCAGCGGCGGAGGGGGGGGCTGGAATGAAAAACTGTTTTTT.

This clone occurred many times. This rearrangement joins TRBV20-1 to TRBJ1-5, with a weak D call TRBD1 (5 bases). The CDR3 extends over 19 amino acids. Germline V gene data show CDR1 as DFQATT and CDR2 as SNEGSKA (reference sequence). V was pared by 2 bases and J by 3 bases, with 26 bases between. The CDR3 here is CSARRDHRLFLWDNQPQHF. CDR3 in DNA: TGCAGTGCTAGACGGGACCATCGGCTCTTTTTGTGGGACAATCAGCCCCAGCATTTT.

This clone is medium-sized (0.01 to 0.1%) in the sample. This chain joins TRBV19 and TRBJ2-2; D unclear. Germline V gives CDR1 LNHDA, CDR2 SQIVND (reference sequence). The V end was cut by 9 bases, the J end by 8 bases, with 13 bases between. This CDR3 contains 12 residues. CDR3 sequence reads: CASARHPGELFF. CDR3 in DNA: TGTGCCAGCGCCCGGCATCCAGGGGAGCTGTTTTTT.

Notes on this clone: A read error may explain this, as a much larger clone is one base away. The sample carries other DNA sequences with the same CDR3. V gene TRBV29-1 combines with J gene TRBJ1-1, with 7 bases aligning to TRBD1. The ends lost 6 bases at V and 1 base at J; junction bases unmatched: 14. The CDR3 is 16 amino acids. Germline assignment: CDR1 SQVTM and CDR2 ANQGSEA. The CDR3 sequence: CSVSQGQGQPNTEAFF. CDR3 DNA sequence: TGCAGCGTCTCCCAAGGTCAGGGACAGCCGAACACTGAAGCTTTCTTT.

This clone rates as medium-sized. The chain combines TRBV24-1 with TRBJ1-2, with D possibly TRBD1 on 5 matching bases. V lost 9 bases and J 0 bases, leaving 13 bases between the germline ends. This CDR3 is 14 amino acids long. Germline lookup yields CDR1 KGHDR and CDR2 SFDVKD. As DNA, the CDR3 is TGTGCCACCGTAGGAGGGGCTACTAACTATGGCTACACCTTC. Encoded protein: CATVGGATNYGYTF.

The chain is built from TRBV5-1 and TRBJ2-7, with 7 bases fitting TRBD2. This CDR3 is built from 16 residues. After removal of 5 bases from V and 1 base from J, the junction contained 12 bases not matched to a gene. CDR1 SGHRS and CDR2 YFSETQ come from the germline V gene. The CDR3 spells CASRSYPGGGSYEQYF. The CDR3 nucleotides read TGCGCCAGCAGATCCTACCCGGGAGGCGGTTCCTACGAGCAGTACTTC. Based on the CDR3 plus reference TRBV5-1 and TRBJ2-7, the full variable domain is KAGVTQTPRYLIKTRGQQVTLSCSPISGHRSVSWYQQTPGQGLQFLFEYFSETQRNKGNFPGRFSGRQFSNSRSEMNVSTLELGDSALYLCASRSYPGGGSYEQYFGPGTRLTVT.

This clone was counted many times. The chain joins TRBV20-1 to TRBJ2-5; D possibly corresponds to TRBD2 (5 bases). The germline gives CDR1 DFQATT, CDR2 SNEGSKA (reference sequence). The CDR3 is made up of 14 amino acids. V lost 2 bases, J lost 5 bases, and 15 bases lay in between. CDR3 nucleotides: TGCAGTGCTAGACCACGGACTTTGCTCGAGACCCAGTACTTC. Translating it yields CSARPRTLLETQYF.

This clone has ten or more counts. This chain uses TRBV11-1 with TRBJ2-1; TRBD1 matches 8 bases. Germline V lookup: CDR1 SGHAT, CDR2 FQDESV (reference sequence). With 5 bases clipped from V and 7 bases from J, the junction kept 10 bases outside the gene matches. The CDR3 consists of 15 residues. The CDR3 DNA reads TGTGCCAGCAGCATCGGGACAGGCCTACCAAATGAGCAGTTCTTC. It translates to CASSIGTGLPNEQFF. The full variable domain, rest sourced from reference TRBV11-1 and TRBJ2-1, is EAEVAQSPRYKITEKSQAVAFWCDPISGHATLYWYRQILGQGPELLVQFQDESVVDDSQLPKDRFSAERLKGVDSTLKIQPAELGDSAMYLCASSIGTGLPNEQFFGPGTRLTVL.

At least ten counts were recorded for this clone. CDR3 region: CSARDRRHYGYTF. The CDR3 nucleotides are TGCAGTGCTAGAGATAGAAGGCACTATGGCTACACCTTC. V gene TRBV20-1 combines with J gene TRBJ1-2; D ambiguous. Germline CDR1 is DFQATT and CDR2 is SNEGSKA (reference sequence). The V gene lost 0 bases and the J gene lost 3 bases, with 8 bases spanning the gap. The CDR3 is 13 residues long.

This clone was counted many times. The CDR3 protein is CASSYRDRGNIQYF. The CDR3 DNA is TGTGCCAGCAGCTACCGGGACAGGGGAAACATTCAGTACTTC. This rearrangement joins TRBV7-2 to TRBJ2-4; 10 nucleotides match TRBD1. Germline V gene data show CDR1 as SGHTA and CDR2 as FQGNSA. V gave up 4 bases and J gave up 6 bases; unmatched junction bases: 3. The CDR3 is 14 residues long.

This clone was detected many times. The chain joins TRBV5-1 to TRBJ1-4; D not certain. Deletions cut 2 bases from V and 0 bases from J, with 8 bases between. There are 15 residues in the CDR3. Germline V gene sequence: CDR1 SGHRS, CDR2 YFSETQ. CDR3 residues: CASSFSPATNEKLFF. For the CDR3, the DNA is TGCGCCAGCAGCTTTTCCCCCGCAACTAATGAAAAACTGTTTTTT.

The CDR3 DNA is TGTGCCAGCAGTTACTCGACAGAGAGCTCCTATAATTCACCCCTCCACTTT. It codes for CASSYSTESSYNSPLHF. The chain links TRBV6-7 to TRBJ1-6; tentative D call: TRBD1 (5 bases). TRBV6-7 is flagged as an ORF with uncertain function. Trimming cost V 0 bases and J 0 bases, with 9 bases left between them. This CDR3 is 17 amino acids long.